The source of this T cell receptor (beta chain) is a study of CD8 T cells in Susac syndrome. General observations from the study: As the study acknowledged, the number of individuals in its TCR sequencing and HLA analysis was relatively small.

It was with random hexamers that roughly 0.45 to 1 ug RNA was reverse transcribed. Amplification of TCR beta CDR3 used immunoSEQ multiplex PCR across 54 Vbeta and 13 Jbeta. TCRdb recomputed calls from the immunoSEQ multiplex PCR reads with MiXCR, one row per CDR3 protein. Of 130,000 to 150,000 distinct CDR3 sequences detected, over 85% appear once; the ten largest clones hold 0.25% to 0.3%. With respect to this clonotype: The antigen remains unidentified.

Blood CD8+ and CD4+ T cells underwent high-throughput TCR beta sequencing. V was clipped by 5 bases and J by 4 bases; unmatched bases: 7. The germline gives CDR1 LGHNA, CDR2 YNFKEQ. The CDR3 sequence is 15 residues long. This chain uses TRBV4-2 with TRBJ2-3; 9 bases are a match to TRBD2. The sequenced material came from CD8+ T cells from PBMCs. This TCR was recovered from a human donor in good health. The CDR3 DNA reads TGTGCCAGCAGCTATGCTAGCGGGATCCCAGATACGCAGTATTTT. This sequence encodes CASSYASGIPDTQYF.